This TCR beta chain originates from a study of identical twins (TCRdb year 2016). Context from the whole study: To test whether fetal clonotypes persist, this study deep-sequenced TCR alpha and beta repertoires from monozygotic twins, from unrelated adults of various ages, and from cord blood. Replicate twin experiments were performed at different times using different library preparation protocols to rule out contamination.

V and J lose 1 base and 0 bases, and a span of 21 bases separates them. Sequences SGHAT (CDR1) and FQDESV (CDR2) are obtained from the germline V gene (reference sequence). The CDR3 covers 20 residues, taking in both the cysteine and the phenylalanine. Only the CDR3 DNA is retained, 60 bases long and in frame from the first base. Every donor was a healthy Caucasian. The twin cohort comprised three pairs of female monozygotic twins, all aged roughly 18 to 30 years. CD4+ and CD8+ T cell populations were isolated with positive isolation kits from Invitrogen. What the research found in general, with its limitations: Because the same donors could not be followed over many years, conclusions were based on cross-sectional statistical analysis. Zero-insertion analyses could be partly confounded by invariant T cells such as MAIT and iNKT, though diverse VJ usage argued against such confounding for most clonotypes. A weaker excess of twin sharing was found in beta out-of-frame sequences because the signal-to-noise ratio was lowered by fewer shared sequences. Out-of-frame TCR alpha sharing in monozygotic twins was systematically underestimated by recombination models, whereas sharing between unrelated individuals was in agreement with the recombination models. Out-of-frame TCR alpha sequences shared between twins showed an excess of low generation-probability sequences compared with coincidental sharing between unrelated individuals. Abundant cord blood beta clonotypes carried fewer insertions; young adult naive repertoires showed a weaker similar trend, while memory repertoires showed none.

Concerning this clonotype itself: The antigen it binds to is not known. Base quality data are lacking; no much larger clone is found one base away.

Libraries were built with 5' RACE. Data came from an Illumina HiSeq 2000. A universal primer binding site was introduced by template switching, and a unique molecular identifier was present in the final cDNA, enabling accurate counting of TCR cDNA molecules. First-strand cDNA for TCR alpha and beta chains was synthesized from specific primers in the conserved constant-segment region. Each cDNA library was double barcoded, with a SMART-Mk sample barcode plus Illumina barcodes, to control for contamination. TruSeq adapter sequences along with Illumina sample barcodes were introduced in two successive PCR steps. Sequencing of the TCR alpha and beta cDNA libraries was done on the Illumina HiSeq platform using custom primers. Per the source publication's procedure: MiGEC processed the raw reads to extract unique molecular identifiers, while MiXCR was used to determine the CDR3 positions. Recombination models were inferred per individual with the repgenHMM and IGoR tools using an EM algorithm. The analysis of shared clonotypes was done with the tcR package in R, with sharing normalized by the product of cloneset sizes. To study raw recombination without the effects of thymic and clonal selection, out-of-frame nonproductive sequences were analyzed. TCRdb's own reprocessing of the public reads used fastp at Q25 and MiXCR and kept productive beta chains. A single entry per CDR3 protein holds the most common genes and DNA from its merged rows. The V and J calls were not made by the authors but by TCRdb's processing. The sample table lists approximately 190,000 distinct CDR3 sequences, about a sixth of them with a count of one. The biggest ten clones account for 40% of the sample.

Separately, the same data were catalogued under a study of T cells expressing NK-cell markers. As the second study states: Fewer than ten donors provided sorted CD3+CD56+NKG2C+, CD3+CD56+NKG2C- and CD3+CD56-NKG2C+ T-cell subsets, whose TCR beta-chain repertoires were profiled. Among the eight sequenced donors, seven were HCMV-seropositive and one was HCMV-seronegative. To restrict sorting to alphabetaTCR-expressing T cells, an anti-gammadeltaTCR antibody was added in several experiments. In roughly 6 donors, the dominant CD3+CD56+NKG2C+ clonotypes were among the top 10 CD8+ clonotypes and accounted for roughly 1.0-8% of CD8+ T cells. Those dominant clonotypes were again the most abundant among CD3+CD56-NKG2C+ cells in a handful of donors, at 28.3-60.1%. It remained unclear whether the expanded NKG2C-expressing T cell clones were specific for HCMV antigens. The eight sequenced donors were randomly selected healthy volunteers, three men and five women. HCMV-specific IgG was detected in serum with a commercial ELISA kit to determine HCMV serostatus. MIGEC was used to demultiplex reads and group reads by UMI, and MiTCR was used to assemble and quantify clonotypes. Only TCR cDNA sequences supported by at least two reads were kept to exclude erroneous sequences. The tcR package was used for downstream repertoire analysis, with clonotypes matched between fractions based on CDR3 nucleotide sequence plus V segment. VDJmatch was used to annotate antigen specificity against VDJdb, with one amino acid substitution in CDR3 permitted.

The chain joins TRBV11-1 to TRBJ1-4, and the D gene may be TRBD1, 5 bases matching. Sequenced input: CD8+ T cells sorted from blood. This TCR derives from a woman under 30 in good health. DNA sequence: TGTGCCAGCAGCTTAGGATTGTCTTTGGGACTAGGAACAACTAATGAAAAACTGTTTTTT. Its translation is CASSLGLSLGLGTTNEKLFF.